The 10 T cell receptor beta chains below were found in one sample sequenced in a study of T cells in Graves' hyperthyroidism and ophthalmopathy. The CDR3 regions of TCR beta were amplified from RNA transcripts. The HTBI primer set served for first-round RT-PCR of the TCR CDR3. TCRdb reprocessed the multiplex PCR reads via MiXCR and lists one record per CDR3 protein. This sample carries around 340,000 distinct CDR3 sequences, about 20% of them seen once, and the ten largest clones take 45% to 55%. The material sequenced was blood. Receptors were obtained from a woman between 50 and 59 years old with Graves' hyperthyroidism.

The chain has TRBV2 and TRBJ2-1; possible D gene TRBD1, 5 bases. V gave up 7 bases and J gave up 6 bases, with 10 bases separating them. CDR1 is SNHLY and CDR2 is FYNNEI in the germline V gene. The CDR3 runs 12 residues. The CDR3 protein is CASIRGGNEQFF. The DNA of the CDR3 is TGTGCCAGCATAAGGGGCGGCAATGAGCAGTTCTTC. The variable domain in full, with the rest retrieved from reference TRBV2 and TRBJ2-1, is EPEVTQTPSHQVTQMGQEVILRCVPISNHLYFYWYRQILGQKVEFLVSFYNNEISEKSEIFDDQFSVERPDGSNFTLKIRSTKLEDSAMYFCASIRGGNEQFFGPGTRLTVL.

This clonotype came up many times. V usage is TRBV27 and J usage is TRBJ1-1; D perhaps matches TRBD1 (5 bases). CDR1 is MNHEY, CDR2 SMNVEV, per germline (reference sequence). V gave up 8 bases and J gave up 3 bases, with 13 bases separating them. This CDR3 comprises 13 residues. The CDR3 sequence is CASGREGYTEAFF. CDR3 coding DNA: TGTGCCAGCGGCAGGGAGGGGTACACTGAAGCTTTCTTT.

The table lists this clonotype with many counts. The chain recombines TRBV12-3 or TRBV12-4 with TRBJ2-7; TRBD2 agrees at 9 bases. With V trimmed by 3 bases and J by 4 bases, 4 bases remained unmatched. CDR3 size: 14 residues. The CDR3 DNA reads TGTGCCAGCAGTTTTATTAGCGGGAGTTACGAGCAGTACTTC. Translating it yields CASSFISGSYEQYF.

This clonotype was observed many times. V usage is TRBV7-8 and J usage is TRBJ2-1; D perhaps matches TRBD2 (6 bases). Trimming removed 5 bases at V and 5 bases at J, with 22 bases between. Germline V gene lookup returns CDR1 SGHVS and CDR2 FQNEAQ. This CDR3 region has 17 residues. In DNA, the CDR3 is TGTGCCAGCAGCAGTACTCGGCGGGGAGCCCCCCACAATGAGCAGTTCTTC. As protein: CASSSTRRGAPHNEQFF.

The chain couples TRBV3-1 to TRBJ2-6; tentatively, D is TRBD2 (6 bases). CDR3 size: 17 residues. Germline V gene data show CDR1 as LGHDT and CDR2 as YNNKEL (reference sequence). The V end lost 0 bases, the J end lost 0 bases, and 9 bases lay between the germline ends. CDR3 coding DNA: TGTGCCAGCAGCCAAGAGGGGGGTAGCTCTGGGGCCAACGTCCTGACTTTC. Protein sequence: CASSQEGGSSGANVLTF.

J is TRBJ2-2 and V is TRBV7-8; D might be TRBD2 (7 bases). CDR3 length: 16 residues. V was shortened by 8 bases and J by 2 bases, with 18 bases between the two germline ends. CDR1 is SGHVS and CDR2 is FQNEAQ in the germline V gene. CDR3 in DNA: TGTGCCAGCGGACCCGGCCCGGGGGGCAACACCGGGGAGCTGTTTTTT. Translation: CASGPGPGGNTGELFF.

V usage is TRBV6-1 and J usage is TRBJ1-6; TRBD1 matches 9 bases. The CDR3 has 15 residues. Germline-derived CDR1 and CDR2 are MNHNS and SASEGT. The trim removed 2 bases at V and 10 bases at J, leaving 6 bases unmatched. The CDR3 DNA reads TGTGCCAGCAGTGAACAGGGACAGGGCTACTCACCCCTCCACTTT. Residues: CASSEQGQGYSPLHF.

The J gene is TRBJ2-3, the V gene TRBV19, with TRBD2 identical over 8 bases. Germline V gives CDR1 LNHDA, CDR2 SQIVND (reference sequence). The CDR3 covers 16 residues. V gave up 5 bases and J gave up 2 bases; unmatched junction bases: 9. As DNA, the CDR3 is TGTGCCAGTAGTTCAGGGACTAGGTTCGACACAGATACGCAGTATTTT. Encoded protein: CASSSGTRFDTDTQYF.

This clonotype showed up many times. The chain has TRBV11-2 and TRBJ2-7; TRBD1 aligns across 8 bases. Germline loops: CDR1 SGHAT, CDR2 FQNNGV. The CDR3 runs to 13 residues. With V trimmed by 4 bases and J by 3 bases, 2 bases remained unmatched. The CDR3 loop is CASSSDRGYEQYV. The CDR3 DNA is TGTGCCAGCAGCTCTGACAGGGGCTACGAGCAGTACGTC.

This clonotype was counted many times. The chain links TRBV3-1 to TRBJ2-3; 10 bases agree with TRBD2. V was pared by 5 bases and J by 5 bases, with 13 bases of the junction left unmatched. CDR1 LGHDT and CDR2 YNNKEL come from the germline V gene (reference sequence). The CDR3 has 17 residues. The CDR3 coding sequence is TGTGCCAGCAGCTTTGAAAGCGGGGGGGCCTTTGGAGATACGCAGTATTTT. Translated, it gives CASSFESGGAFGDTQYF.